This TCR beta chain was sequenced in a study of shared clonotypes between healthy human individuals. Profiling relied on immunoSEQ multiplex PCR, and the TCRdb table lists in-frame clones only, not all of them. Counted here are roughly 2,300,000 clones, 92% occurring once; the ten biggest clones make up 0.37%. Germline V gene sequence: CDR1 SGHDT, CDR2 YYEEEE. V dropped 4 bases and J dropped 0 bases, with 13 bases sitting between them. This CDR3 is 15 amino acids long. V gene TRBV5-6 combines with J gene TRBJ1-2; no clear D. The sample comprised naive CD4+ T cells from PBMCs. Subset meaning: CD45RA+ positively selected. The receptor was isolated from a young man in good health. Some clones in this sample may be carry-over from other donors' samples. The CDR3 nucleotides are TGTGCCAGCAGCCCAAGCCCGTATACTAACTATGGCTACACCTTC. It codes for CASSPSPYTNYGYTF.